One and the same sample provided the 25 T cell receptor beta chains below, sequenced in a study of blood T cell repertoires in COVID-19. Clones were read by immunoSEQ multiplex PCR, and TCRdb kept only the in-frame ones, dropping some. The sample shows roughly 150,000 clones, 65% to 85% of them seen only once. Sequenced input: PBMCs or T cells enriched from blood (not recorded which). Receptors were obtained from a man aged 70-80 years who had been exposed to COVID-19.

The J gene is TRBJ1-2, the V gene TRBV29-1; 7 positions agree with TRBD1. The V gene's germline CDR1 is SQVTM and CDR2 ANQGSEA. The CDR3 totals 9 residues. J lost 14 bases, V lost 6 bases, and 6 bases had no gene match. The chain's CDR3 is CSVRTGETF. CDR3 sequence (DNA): TGCAGCGTACGGACAGGAGAAACCTTC.

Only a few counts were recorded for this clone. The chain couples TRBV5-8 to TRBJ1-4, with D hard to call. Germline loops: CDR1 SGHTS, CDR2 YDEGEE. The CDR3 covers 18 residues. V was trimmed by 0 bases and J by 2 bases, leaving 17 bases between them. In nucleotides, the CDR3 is TGTGCCAGCAGCTTGGCGAAGGGAGGAACTCCGACTAATGAAAAACTGTTTTTT. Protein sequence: CASSLAKGGTPTNEKLFF.

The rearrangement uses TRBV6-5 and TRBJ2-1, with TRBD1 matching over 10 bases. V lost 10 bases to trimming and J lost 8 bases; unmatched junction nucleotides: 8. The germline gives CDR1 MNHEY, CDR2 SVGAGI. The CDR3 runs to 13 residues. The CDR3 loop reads CATGDRGGDEQFF. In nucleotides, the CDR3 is TGTGCCACCGGGGACAGGGGAGGGGATGAGCAGTTCTTC.

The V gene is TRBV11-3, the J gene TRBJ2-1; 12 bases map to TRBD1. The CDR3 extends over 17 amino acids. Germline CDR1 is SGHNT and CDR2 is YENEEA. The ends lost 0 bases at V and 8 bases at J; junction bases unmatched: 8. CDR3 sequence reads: CASSLDGGTGGLDEQFF. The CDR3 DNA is TGTGCCAGCAGCTTAGATGGGGGGACAGGGGGCCTCGATGAGCAGTTCTTC.

The CDR3 DNA reads TGCAGCGTTGAAGATCGTATTGGCTACACCTTC. Protein: CSVEDRIGYTF. This chain links TRBV29-1 with TRBJ1-2; the D is unclear. Trimming took 0 bases from V and 7 from J, leaving 6 bases between them. The CDR3 consists of 11 residues. Germline V gene data show CDR1 as SQVTM and CDR2 as ANQGSEA.

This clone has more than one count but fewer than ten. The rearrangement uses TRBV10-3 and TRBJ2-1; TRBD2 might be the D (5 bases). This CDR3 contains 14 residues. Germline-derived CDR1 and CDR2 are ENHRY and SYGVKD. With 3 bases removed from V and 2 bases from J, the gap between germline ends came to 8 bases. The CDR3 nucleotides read TGTGCCATCAGTGACGTGGGAGCCTACAATGAGCAGTTCTTC. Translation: CAISDVGAYNEQFF.

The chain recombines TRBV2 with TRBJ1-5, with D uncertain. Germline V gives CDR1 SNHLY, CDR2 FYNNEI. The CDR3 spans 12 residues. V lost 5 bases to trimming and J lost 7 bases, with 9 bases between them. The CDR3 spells CASSQERQPQHF. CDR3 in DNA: TGTGCCAGCAGTCAAGAGAGACAGCCCCAGCATTTT.

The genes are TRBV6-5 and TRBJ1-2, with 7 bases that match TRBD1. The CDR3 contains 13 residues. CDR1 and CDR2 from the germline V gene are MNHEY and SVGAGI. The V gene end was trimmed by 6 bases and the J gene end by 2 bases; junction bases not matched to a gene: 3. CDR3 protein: CASRPQGNYGYTF. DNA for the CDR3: TGTGCCAGCAGACCACAGGGGAACTATGGCTACACCTTC.

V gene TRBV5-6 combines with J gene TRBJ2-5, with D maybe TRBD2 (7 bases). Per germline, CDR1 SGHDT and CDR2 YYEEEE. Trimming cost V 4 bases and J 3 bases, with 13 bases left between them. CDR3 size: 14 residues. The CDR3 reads CASSRGDNKETQYF. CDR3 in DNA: TGTGCCAGCAGCCGGGGGGACAACAAAGAGACCCAGTACTTC.

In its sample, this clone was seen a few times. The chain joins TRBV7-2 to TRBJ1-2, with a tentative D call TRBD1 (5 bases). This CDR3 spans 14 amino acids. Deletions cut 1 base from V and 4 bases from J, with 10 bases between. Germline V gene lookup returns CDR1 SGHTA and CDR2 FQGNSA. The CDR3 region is CASSLDRGIYGYTF. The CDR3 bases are TGTGCCAGCAGCTTAGACCGGGGGATCTATGGCTACACCTTC.

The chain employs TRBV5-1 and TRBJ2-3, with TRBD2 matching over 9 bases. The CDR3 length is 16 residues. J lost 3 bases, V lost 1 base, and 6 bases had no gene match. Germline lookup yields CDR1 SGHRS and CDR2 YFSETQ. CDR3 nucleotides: TGCGCCAGCAGCTTGACGGCGGGGGGGTTAACAGATACGCAGTATTTT. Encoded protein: CASSLTAGGLTDTQYF.

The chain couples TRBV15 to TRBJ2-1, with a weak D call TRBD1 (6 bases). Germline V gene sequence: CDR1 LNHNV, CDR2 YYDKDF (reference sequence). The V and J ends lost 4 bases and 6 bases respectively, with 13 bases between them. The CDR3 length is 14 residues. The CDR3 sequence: CATSNKRQANEQFF. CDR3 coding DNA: TGTGCCACCAGCAATAAAAGACAGGCCAATGAGCAGTTCTTC.

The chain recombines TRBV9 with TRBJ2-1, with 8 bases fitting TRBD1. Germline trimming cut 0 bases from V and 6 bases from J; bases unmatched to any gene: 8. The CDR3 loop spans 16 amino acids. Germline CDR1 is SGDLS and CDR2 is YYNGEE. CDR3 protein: CASSVATQGALNEQFF. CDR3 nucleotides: TGTGCCAGCAGCGTAGCTACTCAGGGGGCGCTCAATGAGCAGTTCTTC.

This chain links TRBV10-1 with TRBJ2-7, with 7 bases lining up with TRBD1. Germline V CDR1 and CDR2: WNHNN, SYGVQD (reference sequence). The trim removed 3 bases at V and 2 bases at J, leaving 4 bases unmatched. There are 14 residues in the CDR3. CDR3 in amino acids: CASSETGDPYEQYF. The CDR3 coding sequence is TGCGCCAGCAGTGAAACAGGGGACCCCTACGAGCAGTACTTC.

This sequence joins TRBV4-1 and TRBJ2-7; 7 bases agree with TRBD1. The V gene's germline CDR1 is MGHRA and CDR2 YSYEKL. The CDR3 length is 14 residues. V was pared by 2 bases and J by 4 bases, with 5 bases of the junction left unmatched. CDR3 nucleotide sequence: TGCGCCAGCAGCCAATCGACAGGGACGTACGAGCAGTACTTC. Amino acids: CASSQSTGTYEQYF.

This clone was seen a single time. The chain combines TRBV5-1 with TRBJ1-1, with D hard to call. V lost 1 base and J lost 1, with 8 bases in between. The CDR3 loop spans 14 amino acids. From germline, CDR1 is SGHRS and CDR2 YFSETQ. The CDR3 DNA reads TGCGCCAGCAGCTTGACAGTTGGGAACACTGAAGCTTTCTTT. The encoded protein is CASSLTVGNTEAFF.

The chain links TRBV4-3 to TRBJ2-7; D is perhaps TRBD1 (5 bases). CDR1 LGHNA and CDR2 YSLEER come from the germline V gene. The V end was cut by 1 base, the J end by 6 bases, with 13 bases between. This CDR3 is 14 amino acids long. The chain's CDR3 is CASSQGREVSEQYF. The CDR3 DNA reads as TGCGCCAGCAGCCAAGGCAGGGAAGTGAGCGAGCAGTACTTC.

CDR3 sequence (DNA): TGTGCCAGTAGTATCGCCCCAGGTTCCTCTCAAGAGACCCAGTACTTC. It codes for CASSIAPGSSQETQYF. This rearrangement joins TRBV19 to TRBJ2-5; no clear D gene. V was trimmed by 3 bases and J by 2 bases, leaving 16 bases between them. Germline V gene data show CDR1 as LNHDA and CDR2 as SQIVND (reference sequence). This CDR3 contains 16 residues.

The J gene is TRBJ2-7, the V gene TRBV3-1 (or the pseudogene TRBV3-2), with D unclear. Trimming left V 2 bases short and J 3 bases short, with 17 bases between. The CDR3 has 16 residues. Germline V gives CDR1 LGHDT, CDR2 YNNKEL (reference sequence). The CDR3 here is CASSQSHLRYGYEQYF. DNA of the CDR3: TGTGCCAGCAGCCAATCCCATCTCCGGTACGGCTACGAGCAGTACTTC.

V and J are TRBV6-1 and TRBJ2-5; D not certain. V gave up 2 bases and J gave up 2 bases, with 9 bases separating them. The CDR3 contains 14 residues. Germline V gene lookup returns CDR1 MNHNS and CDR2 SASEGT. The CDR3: CASSEWLGQETQYF. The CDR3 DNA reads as TGTGCCAGCAGTGAATGGCTAGGTCAAGAGACCCAGTACTTC.

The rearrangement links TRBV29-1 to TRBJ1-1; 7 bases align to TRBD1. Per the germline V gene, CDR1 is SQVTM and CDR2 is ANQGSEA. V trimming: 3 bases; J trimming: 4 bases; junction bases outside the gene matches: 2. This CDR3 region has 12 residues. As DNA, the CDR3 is TGCAGCGTTGACAAGGGGGCCACTGAAGCTTTCTTT. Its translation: CSVDKGATEAFF.

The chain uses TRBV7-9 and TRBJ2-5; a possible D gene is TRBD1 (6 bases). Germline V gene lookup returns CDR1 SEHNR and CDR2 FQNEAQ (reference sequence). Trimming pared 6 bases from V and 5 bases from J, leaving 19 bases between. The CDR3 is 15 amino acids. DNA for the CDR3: TGTGCCAGCAGGGCCCCGACAGGCGCCAGGGAGACCCAGTACTTC. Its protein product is CASRAPTGARETQYF.

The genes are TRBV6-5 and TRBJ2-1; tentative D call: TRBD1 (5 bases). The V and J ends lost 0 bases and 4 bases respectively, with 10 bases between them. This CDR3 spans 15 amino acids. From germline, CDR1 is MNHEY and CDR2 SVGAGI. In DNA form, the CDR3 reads TGTGCCAGCAGTTACTCAGGGGAAGCTTACAATGAGCAGTTCTTC. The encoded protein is CASSYSGEAYNEQFF.

DNA of the CDR3: TGTGCAAGTCGCTTAGAGTGCAGAAGCTCCTACAATGAGCAGTTCTTC. Its protein is CASRLECRSSYNEQFF. The chain combines TRBV12-2 with TRBJ2-1; the table gives TRBD1 as D, unverified against the DNA. TRBV12-2 is deemed a pseudogene. The CDR3 contains 16 residues.

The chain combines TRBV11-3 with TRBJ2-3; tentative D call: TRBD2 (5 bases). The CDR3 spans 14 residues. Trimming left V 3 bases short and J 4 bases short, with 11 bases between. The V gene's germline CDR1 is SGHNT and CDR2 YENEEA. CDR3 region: CASSFGMVPDTQYF. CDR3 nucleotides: TGTGCCAGCAGCTTCGGGATGGTACCAGATACGCAGTATTTT.